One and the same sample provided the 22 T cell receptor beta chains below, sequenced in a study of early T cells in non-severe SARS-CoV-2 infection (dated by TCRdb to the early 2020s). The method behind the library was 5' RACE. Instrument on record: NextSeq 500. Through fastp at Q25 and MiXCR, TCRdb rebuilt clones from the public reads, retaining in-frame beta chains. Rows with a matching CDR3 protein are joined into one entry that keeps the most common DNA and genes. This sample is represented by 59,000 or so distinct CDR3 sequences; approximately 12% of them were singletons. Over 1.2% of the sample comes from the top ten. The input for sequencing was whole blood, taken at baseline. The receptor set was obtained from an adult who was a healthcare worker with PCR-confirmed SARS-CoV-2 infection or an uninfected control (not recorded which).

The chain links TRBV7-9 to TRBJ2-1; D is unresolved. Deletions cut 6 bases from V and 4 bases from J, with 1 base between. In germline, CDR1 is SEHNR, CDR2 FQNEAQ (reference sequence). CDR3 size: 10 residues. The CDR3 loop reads CASSYNEQFF. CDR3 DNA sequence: TGTGCCAGCAGTTACAATGAGCAGTTCTTC. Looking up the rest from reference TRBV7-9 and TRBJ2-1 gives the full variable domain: DTGVSQNPRHKITKRGQNVTFRCDPISEHNRLYWYRQTLGQGPEFLTYFQNEAQLEKSRLLSDRFSAERPKGSFSTLEIQRTEQGDSAMYLCASSYNEQFFGPGTRLTVL.

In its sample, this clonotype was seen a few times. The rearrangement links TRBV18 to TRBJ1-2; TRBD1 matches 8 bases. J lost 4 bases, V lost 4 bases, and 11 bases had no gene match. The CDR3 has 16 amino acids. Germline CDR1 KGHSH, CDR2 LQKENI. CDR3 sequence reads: CASSQYGQGPPYGYTF. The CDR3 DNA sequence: TGTGCCAGCTCACAGTACGGACAGGGCCCTCCCTATGGCTACACCTTC.

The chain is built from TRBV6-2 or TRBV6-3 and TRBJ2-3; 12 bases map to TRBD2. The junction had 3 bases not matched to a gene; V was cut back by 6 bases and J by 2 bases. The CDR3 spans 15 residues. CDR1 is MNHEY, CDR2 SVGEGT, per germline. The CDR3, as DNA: TGTGCCAGCAGAAGACTAGCGGGGGTCACAGATACGCAGTATTTT. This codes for CASRRLAGVTDTQYF.

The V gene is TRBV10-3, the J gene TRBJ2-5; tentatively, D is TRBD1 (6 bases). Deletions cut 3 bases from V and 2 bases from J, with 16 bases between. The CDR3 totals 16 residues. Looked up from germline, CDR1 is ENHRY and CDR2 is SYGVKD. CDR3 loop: CAISDPHTGLQETQYF. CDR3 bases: TGTGCCATCAGTGACCCTCATACAGGGCTGCAAGAGACCCAGTACTTC.

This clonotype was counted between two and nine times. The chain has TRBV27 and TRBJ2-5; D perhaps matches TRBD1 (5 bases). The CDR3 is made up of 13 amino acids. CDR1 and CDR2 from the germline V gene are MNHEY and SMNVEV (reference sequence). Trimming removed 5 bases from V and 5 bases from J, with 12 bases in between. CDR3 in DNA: TGTGCCAGCAGTATTCAGGGAATGGAGACCCAGTACTTC. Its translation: CASSIQGMETQYF.

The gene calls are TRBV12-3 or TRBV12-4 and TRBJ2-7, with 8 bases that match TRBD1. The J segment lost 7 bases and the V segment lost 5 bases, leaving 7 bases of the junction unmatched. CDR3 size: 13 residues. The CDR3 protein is CASSTMTGDEQYF. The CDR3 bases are TGTGCCAGCAGTACGATGACAGGGGATGAGCAGTACTTC.

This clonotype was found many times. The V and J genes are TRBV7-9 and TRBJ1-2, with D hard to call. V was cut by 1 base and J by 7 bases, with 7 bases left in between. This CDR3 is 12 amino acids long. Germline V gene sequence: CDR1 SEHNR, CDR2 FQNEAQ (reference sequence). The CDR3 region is CASSLDWAGYTF. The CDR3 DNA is TGTGCCAGCAGCTTAGATTGGGCTGGCTACACCTTC.

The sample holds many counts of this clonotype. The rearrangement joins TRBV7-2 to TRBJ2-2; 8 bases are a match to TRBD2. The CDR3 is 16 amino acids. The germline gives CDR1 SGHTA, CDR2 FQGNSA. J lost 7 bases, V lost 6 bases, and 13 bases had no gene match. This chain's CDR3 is CASRPPGLVHGGELFF. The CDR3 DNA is TGTGCCAGCAGGCCCCCGGGACTAGTACATGGCGGGGAGCTGTTTTTT.

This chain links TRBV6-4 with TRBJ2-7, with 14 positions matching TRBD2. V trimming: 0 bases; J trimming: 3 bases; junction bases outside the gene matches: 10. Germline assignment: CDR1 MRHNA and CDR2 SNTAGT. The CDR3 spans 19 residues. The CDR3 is CASSDSGLAGGRAHYEQYF. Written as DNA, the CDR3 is TGTGCCAGCAGTGACTCCGGACTAGCGGGGGGCCGAGCCCACTACGAGCAGTACTTC.

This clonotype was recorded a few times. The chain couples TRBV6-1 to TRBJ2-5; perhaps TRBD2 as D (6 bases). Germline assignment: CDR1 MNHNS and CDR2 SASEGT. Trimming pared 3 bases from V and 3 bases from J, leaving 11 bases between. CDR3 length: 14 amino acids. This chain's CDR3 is CASSDRDLKETQYF. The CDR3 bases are TGTGCCAGCAGTGACCGGGACTTAAAAGAGACCCAGTACTTC.

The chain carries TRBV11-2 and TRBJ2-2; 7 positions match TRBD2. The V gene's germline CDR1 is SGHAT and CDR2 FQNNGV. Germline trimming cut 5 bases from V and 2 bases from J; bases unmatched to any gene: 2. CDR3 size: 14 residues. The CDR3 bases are TGTGCCAGCAGCGAAGCGGGAAACACCGGGGAGCTGTTTTTT. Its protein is CASSEAGNTGELFF.

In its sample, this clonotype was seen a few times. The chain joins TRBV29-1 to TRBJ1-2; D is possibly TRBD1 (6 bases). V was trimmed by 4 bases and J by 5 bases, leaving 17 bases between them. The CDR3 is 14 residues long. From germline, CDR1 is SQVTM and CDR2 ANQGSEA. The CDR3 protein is CSVAEAGVRYGYTF. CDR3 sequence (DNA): TGCAGCGTTGCGGAGGCAGGGGTTCGATATGGCTACACCTTC. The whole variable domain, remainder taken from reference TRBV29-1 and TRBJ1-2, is SAVISQKPSRDICQRGTSLTIQCQVDSQVTMMFWYRQQPGQSLTLIATANQGSEATYESGFVIDKFPISRPNLTFSTLTVSNMSPEDSSIYLCSVAEAGVRYGYTFGSGTRLTVV.

This CDR3 is CASSQDSYGLNTGELFF. DNA of the CDR3: TGTGCCAGCAGCCAAGATAGTTACGGGTTGAACACCGGGGAGCTGTTTTTT. The rearrangement joins TRBV4-2 to TRBJ2-2; no firm D call. Germline CDR1 reads LGHNA; CDR2 reads YNFKEQ. V was cut by 0 bases and J by 1 base, with 12 bases left in between. The CDR3 extends over 17 amino acids.

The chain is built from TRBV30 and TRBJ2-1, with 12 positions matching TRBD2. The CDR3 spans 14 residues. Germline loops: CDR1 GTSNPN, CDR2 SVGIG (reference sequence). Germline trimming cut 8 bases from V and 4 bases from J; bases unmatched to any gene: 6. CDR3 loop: CARMGTSGYNEQFF. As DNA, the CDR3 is TGTGCCCGGATGGGGACTAGCGGGTACAATGAGCAGTTCTTC.

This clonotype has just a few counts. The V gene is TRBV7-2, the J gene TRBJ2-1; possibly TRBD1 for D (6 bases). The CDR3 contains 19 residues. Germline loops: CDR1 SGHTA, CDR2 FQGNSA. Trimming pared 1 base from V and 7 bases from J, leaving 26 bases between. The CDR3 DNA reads TGTGCCAGCAGCTTAGAGGTTTTCGCAGGGACAACCCAAGGGAATGAGCAGTTCTTC. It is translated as CASSLEVFAGTTQGNEQFF.

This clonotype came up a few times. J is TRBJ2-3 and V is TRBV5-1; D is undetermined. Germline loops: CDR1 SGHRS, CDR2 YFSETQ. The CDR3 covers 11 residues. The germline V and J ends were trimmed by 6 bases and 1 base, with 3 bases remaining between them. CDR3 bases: TGCGCCAGCACGGGCACAGATACGCAGTATTTT. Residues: CASTGTDTQYF.

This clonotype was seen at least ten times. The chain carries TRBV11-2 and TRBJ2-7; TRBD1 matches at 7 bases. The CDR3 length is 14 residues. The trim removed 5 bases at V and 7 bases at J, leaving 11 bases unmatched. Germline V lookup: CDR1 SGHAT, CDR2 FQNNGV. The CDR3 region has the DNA TGTGCCAGCAGCCCGCGACAGGGTCCAAAAGAGCAGTACTTC. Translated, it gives CASSPRQGPKEQYF.

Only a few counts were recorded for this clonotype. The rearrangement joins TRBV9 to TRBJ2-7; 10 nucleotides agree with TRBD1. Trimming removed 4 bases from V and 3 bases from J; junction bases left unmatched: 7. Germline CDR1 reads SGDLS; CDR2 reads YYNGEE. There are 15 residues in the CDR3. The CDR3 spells CASSPGTGVFYEQYF. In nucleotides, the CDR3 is TGTGCCAGCAGCCCTGGGACAGGGGTCTTCTACGAGCAGTACTTC. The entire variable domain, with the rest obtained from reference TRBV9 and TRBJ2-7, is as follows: DSGVTQTPKHLITATGQRVTLRCSPRSGDLSVYWYQQSLDQGLQFLIQYYNGEERAKGNILERFSAQQFPDLHSELNLSSLELGDSALYFCASSPGTGVFYEQYFGPGTRLTVT.

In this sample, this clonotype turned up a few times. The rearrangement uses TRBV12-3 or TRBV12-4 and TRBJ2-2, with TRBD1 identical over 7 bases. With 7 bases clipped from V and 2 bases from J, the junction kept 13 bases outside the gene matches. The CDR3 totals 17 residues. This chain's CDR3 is CASTSGLGQFNTGELFF. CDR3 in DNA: TGTGCCAGCACCTCAGGTCTGGGACAGTTCAACACCGGGGAGCTGTTTTTT.

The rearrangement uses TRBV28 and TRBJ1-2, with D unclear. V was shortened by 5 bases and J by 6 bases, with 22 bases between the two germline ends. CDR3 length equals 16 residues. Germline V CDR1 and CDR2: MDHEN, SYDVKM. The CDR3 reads CASSLRFSAWAHGYTF. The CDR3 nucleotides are TGTGCCAGCAGTCTACGTTTCTCCGCGTGGGCCCATGGCTACACCTTC.

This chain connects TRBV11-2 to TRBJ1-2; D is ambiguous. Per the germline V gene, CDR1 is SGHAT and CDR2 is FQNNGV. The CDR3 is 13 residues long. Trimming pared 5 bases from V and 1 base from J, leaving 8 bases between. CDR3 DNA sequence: TGTGCCAGCAGCCCGGGCCATAACTATGGCTACACCTTC. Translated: CASSPGHNYGYTF.

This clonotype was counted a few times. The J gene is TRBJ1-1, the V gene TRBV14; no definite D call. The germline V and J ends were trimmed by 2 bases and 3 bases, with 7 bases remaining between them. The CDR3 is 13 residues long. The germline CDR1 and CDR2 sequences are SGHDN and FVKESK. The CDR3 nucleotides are TGTGCCAGCAGCCAATCCCGAGACACTGAAGCTTTCTTT. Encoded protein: CASSQSRDTEAFF.